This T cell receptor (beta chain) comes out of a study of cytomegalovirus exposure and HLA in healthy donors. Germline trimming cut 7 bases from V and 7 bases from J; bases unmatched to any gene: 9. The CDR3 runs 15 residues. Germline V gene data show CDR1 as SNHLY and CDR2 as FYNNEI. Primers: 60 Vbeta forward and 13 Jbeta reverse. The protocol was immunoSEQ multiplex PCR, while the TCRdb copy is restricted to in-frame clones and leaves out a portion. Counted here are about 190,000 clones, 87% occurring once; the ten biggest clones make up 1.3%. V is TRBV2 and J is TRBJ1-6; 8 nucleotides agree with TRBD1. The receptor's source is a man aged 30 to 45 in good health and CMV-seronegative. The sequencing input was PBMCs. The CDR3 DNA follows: TGTGCCAGCAAAGGACAGGGTCCTGGGAATTCACCCCTCCACTTT. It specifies CASKGQGPGNSPLHF. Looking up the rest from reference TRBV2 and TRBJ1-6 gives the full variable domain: EPEVTQTPSHQVTQMGQEVILRCVPISNHLYFYWYRQILGQKVEFLVSFYNNEISEKSEIFDDQFSVERPDGSNFTLKIRSTKLEDSAMYFCASKGQGPGNSPLHFGNGTRLTVT.